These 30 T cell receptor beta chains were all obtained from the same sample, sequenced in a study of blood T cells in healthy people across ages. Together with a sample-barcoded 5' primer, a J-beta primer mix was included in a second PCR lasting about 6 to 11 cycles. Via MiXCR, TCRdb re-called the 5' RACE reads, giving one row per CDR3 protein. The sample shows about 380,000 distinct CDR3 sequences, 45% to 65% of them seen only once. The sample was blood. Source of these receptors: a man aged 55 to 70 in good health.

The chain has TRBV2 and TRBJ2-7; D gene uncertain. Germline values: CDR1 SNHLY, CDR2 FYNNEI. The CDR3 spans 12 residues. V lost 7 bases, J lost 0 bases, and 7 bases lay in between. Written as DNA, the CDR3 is TGTGCCAGCAAGGCGAACTCCTACGAGCAGTACTTC. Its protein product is CASKANSYEQYF.

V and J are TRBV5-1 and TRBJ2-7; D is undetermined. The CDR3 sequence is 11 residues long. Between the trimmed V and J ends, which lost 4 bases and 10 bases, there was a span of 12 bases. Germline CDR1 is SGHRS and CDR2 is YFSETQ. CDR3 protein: CASSGPGDQYF. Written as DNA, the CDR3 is TGCGCCAGCAGCGGACCGGGTGACCAGTACTTC.

In DNA form, the CDR3 reads TGTGCCAGCAGCTGTACCGACACCCGGGTTGGCTACACCTTC. Translation gives CASSCTDTRVGYTF. The chain couples TRBV7-9 to TRBJ1-2; D gene unclear. The V end lost 4 bases, the J end lost 7 bases, and 16 bases lay between the germline ends. Germline CDR1 and CDR2: SEHNR and FQNEAQ (reference sequence). This CDR3 region has 14 residues.

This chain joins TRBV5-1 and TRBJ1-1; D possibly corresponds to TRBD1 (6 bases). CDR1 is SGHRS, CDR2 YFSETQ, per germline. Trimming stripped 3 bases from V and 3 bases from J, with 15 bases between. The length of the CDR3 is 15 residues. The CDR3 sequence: CASSYLGGGYTEAFF. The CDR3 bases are TGCGCCAGCAGCTACTTAGGGGGGGGCTACACTGAAGCTTTCTTT.

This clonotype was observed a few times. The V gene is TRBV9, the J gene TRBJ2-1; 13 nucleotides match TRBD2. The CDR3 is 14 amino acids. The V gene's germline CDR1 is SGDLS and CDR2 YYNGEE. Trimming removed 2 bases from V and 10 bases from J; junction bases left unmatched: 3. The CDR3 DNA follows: TGTGCCAGCAGCGTTTCGGGACTAGCGGGAGAGCAGTTCTTC. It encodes CASSVSGLAGEQFF. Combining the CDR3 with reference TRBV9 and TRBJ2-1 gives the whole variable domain DSGVTQTPKHLITATGQRVTLRCSPRSGDLSVYWYQQSLDQGLQFLIQYYNGEERAKGNILERFSAQQFPDLHSELNLSSLELGDSALYFCASSVSGLAGEQFFGPGTRLTVL.

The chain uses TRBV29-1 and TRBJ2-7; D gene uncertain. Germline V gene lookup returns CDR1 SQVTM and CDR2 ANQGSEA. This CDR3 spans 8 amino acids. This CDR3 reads CRPHEQYF. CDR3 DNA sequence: TGCAGGCCCCACGAGCAGTACTTC.

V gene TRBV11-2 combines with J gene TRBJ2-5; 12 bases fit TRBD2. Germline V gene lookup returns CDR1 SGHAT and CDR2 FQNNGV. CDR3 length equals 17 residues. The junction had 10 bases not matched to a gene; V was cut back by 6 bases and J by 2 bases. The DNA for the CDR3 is TGTGCCAGCAGTCGTTTACGGACTAGCGGGGTACAAGAGACCCAGTACTTC. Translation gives CASSRLRTSGVQETQYF. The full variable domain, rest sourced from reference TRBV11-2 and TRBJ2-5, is EAGVAQSPRYKIIEKRQSVAFWCNPISGHATLYWYQQILGQGPKLLIQFQNNGVVDDSQLPKDRFSAERLKGVDSTLKIQPAKLEDSAVYLCASSRLRTSGVQETQYFGPGTRLLVL.

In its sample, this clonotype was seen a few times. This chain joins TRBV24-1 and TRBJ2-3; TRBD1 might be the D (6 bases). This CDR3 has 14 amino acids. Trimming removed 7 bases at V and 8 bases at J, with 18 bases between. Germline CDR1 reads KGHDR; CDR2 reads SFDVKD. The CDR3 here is CATSLKRQAATQYF. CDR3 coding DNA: TGTGCCACCAGCCTGAAAAGACAGGCAGCTACGCAGTATTTT.

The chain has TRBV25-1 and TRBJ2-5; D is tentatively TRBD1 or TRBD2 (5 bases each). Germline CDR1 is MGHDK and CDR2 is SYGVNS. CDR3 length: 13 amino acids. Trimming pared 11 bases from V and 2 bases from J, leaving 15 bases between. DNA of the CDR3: TGTGCCTGGCTAGGGACGGGACAAGAGACCCAGTACTTC. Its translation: CAWLGTGQETQYF. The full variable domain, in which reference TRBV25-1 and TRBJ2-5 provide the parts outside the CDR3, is EADIYQTPRYLVIGTGKKITLECSQTMGHDKMYWYQQDPGMELHLIHYSYGVNSTEKGDLSSESTVSRIRTEHFPLTLESARPSHTSQYLCAWLGTGQETQYFGPGTRLLVL.

The CDR3 protein is CASSENNYNEQYF. CDR3 in DNA: TGTGCCAGCAGTGAAAACAATTACAATGAGCAGTACTTC. V gene TRBV2 combines with J gene TRBJ2-7; D is unresolved. The germline V and J ends were trimmed by 2 bases and 7 bases, with 12 bases remaining between them. Germline values: CDR1 SNHLY, CDR2 FYNNEI. The CDR3 consists of 13 residues.

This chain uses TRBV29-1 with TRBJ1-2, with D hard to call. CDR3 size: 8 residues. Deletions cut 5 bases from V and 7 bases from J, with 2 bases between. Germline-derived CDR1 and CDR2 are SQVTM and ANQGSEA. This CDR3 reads CSVPGYTF. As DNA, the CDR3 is TGCAGCGTTCCTGGCTACACCTTC.

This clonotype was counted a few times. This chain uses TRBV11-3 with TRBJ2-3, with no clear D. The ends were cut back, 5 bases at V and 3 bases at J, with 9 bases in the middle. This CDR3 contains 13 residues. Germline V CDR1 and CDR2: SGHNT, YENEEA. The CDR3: CASSAIRTDTQYF. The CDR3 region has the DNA TGTGCCAGCAGCGCCATCAGAACAGATACGCAGTATTTT.

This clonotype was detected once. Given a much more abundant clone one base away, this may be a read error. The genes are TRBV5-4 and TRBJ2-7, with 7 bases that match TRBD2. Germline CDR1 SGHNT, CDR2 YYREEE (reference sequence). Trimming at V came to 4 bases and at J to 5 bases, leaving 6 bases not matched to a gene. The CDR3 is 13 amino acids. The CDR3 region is CASSHRRGDEQYF. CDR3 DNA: TGTGCCAGCAGCCACAGACGGGGGGACGAGCAGTACTTC.

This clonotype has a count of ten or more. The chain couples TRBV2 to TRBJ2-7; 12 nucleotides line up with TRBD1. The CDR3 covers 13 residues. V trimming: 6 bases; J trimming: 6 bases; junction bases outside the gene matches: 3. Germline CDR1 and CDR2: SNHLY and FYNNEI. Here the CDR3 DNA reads TGTGCCAGCAGGGGGACAGGGGGCGGCGAGCAGTACTTC. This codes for CASRGTGGGEQYF. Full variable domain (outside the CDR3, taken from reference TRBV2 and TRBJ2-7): EPEVTQTPSHQVTQMGQEVILRCVPISNHLYFYWYRQILGQKVEFLVSFYNNEISEKSEIFDDQFSVERPDGSNFTLKIRSTKLEDSAMYFCASRGTGGGEQYFGPGTRLTVT.

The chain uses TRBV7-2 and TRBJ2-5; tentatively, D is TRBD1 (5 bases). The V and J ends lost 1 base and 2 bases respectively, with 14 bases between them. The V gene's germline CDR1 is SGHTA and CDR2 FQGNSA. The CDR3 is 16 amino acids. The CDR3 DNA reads TGTGCCAGCAGCTTAGGGGGCGTGGGCTCACAAGAGACCCAGTACTTC. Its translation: CASSLGGVGSQETQYF.

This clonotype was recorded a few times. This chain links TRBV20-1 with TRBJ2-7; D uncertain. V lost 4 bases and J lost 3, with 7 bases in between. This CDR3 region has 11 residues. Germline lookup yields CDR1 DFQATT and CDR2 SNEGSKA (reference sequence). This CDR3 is CSAKAVYEQYF. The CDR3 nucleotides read TGCAGTGCTAAGGCAGTCTACGAGCAGTACTTC.

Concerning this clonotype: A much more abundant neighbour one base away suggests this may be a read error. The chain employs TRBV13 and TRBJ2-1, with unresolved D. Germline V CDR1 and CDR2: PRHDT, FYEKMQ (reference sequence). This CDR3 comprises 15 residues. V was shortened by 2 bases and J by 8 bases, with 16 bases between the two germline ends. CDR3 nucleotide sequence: TGTGCCAGCAGCTTACCCAGGAAAGCTGTCGATGAGCAGTTCTTC. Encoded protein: CASSLPRKAVDEQFF.

The CDR3 coding sequence is TGTGCCAGCAGTTTTAGACAAGCCTATGGCTACACCTTC. It translates to CASSFRQAYGYTF. This rearrangement joins TRBV27 to TRBJ1-2; no definite D call. Trimming removed 3 bases from V and 4 bases from J, with 9 bases in between. There are 13 residues in the CDR3. The V gene's germline CDR1 is MNHEY and CDR2 SMNVEV (reference sequence).

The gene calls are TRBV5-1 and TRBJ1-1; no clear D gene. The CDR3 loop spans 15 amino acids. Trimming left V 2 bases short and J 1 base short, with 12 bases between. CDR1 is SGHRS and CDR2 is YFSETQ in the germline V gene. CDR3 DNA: TGCGCCAGCAGCTTCGGTGGGATCAGGAACACTGAAGCTTTCTTT. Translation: CASSFGGIRNTEAFF.

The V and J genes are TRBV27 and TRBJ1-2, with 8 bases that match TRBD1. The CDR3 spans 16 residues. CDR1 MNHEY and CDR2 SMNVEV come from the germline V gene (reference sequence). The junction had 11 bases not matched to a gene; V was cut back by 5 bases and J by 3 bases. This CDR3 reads CASSHQGQESYYGYTF. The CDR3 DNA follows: TGTGCCAGCAGTCACCAGGGACAGGAGTCTTACTATGGCTACACCTTC.

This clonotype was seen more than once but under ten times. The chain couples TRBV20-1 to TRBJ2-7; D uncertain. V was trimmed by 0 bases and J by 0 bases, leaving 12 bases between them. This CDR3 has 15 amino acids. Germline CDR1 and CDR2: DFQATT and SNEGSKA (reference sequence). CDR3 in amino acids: CSAREPRRASYEQYF. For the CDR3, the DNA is TGCAGTGCTAGAGAGCCGCGACGGGCCTCCTACGAGCAGTACTTC.

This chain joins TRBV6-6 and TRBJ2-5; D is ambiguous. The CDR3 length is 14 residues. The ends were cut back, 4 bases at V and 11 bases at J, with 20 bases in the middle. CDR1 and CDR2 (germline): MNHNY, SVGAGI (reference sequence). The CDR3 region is CASSSRSVLGSQYF. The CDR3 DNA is TGTGCCAGCAGTTCCCGATCCGTACTGGGATCGCAGTACTTC.

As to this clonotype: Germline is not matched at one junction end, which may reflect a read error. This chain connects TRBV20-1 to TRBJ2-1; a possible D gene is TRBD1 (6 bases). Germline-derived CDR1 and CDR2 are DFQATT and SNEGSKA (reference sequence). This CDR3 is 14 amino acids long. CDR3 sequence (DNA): TGCAGTGCTAGGGACAGTCTCTCCTACAATGAGCAGTTATTC. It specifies CSARDSLSYNEQLF.

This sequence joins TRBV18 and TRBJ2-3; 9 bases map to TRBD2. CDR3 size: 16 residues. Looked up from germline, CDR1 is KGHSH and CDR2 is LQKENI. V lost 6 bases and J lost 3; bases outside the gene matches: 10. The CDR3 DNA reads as TGTGCCAGCTCTCCCCGGACAGCGGGGGGAACAGATACGCAGTATTTT. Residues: CASSPRTAGGTDTQYF. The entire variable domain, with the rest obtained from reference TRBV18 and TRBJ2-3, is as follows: NAGVMQNPRHLVRRRGQEARLRCSPMKGHSHVYWYRQLPEEGLKFMVYLQKENIIDESGMPKERFSAEFPKEGPSILRIQQVVRGDSAAYFCASSPRTAGGTDTQYFGPGTRLTVL.

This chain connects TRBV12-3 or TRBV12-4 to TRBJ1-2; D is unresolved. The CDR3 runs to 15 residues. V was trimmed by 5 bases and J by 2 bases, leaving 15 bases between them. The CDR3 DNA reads TGTGCCAGCAGTCTAGACGCGACACTCAACTATGGCTACACCTTC. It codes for CASSLDATLNYGYTF.

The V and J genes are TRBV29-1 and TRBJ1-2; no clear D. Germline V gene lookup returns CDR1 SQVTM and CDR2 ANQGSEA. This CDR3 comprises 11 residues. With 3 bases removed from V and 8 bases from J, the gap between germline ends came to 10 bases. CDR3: CSVEEYEGYTF. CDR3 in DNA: TGCAGCGTTGAGGAGTATGAGGGCTACACCTTC.

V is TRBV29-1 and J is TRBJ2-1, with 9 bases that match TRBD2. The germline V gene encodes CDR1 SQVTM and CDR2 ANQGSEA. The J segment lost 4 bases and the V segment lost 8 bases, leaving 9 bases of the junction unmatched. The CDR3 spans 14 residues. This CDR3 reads CSFDSGSNYNEQFF. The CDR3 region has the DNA TGCAGCTTCGATAGCGGGAGTAATTACAATGAGCAGTTCTTC.

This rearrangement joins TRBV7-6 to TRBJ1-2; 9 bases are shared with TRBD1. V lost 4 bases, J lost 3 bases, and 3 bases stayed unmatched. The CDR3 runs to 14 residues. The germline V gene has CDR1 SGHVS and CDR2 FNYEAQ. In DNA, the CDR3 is TGTGCCAGCAGCTCAGGGGACAGGGACTATGGCTACACCTTC. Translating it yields CASSSGDRDYGYTF.

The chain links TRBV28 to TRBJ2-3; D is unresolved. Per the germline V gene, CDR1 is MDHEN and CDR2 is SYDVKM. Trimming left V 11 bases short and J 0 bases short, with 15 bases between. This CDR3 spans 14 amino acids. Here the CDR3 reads CAGRGASSTDTQYF. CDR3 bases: TGTGCCGGCCGCGGAGCCTCTAGCACAGATACGCAGTATTTT.

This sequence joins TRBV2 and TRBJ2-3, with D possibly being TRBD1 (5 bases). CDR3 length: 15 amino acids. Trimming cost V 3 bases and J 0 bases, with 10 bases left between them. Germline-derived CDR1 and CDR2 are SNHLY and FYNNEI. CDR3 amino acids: CASSDSQGSTDTQYF. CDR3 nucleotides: TGTGCCAGCAGTGATTCCCAGGGTAGCACAGATACGCAGTATTTT.